This TCR beta chain was sequenced in a study of CD8+ T cells in alopecia areata. Specified treatment: oral pan-JAK inhibitor, 5-10 mg twice daily. Peripheral blood, together with lesional scalp punch biopsies, was collected from alopecia areata patients. T lymphocytes (CD4+ and CD8+) were sorted from PBMCs. This clone was picked up a small number of times. Trimming cost V 1 base and J 5 bases, with 8 bases left between them. The CDR3 consists of 13 residues. Germline V lookup: CDR1 SGHTA, CDR2 FQGNSA. Extraction of RNA preceded its reverse transcription into cDNA, which served as the sequencing template. Here immunoSEQ multiplex PCR was the method, and the copy in TCRdb shows in-frame clones only, minus some. The sample carries some 180,000 clones, 45% to 60% recorded once.

The clonotype was recovered from a human donor with alopecia areata. V is TRBV7-2 and J is TRBJ2-5; no reliable D call. The sample was CD8+ T cells sorted from blood, taken at week 52, from a patient treated with tofacitinib. Here the CDR3 DNA reads TGTGCCAGCAGCTTAGACCCTGTGGAGACCCAGTACTTC. It yields the protein CASSLDPVETQYF. Using reference TRBV7-2 and TRBJ2-5 for the parts outside the CDR3, the full variable domain is GAGVSQSPSNKVTEKGKDVELRCDPISGHTALYWYRQSLGQGLEFLIYFQGNSAPDKSGLPSDRFSAERTGGSVSTLTIQRTQQEDSAVYLCASSLDPVETQYFGPGTRLLVL.